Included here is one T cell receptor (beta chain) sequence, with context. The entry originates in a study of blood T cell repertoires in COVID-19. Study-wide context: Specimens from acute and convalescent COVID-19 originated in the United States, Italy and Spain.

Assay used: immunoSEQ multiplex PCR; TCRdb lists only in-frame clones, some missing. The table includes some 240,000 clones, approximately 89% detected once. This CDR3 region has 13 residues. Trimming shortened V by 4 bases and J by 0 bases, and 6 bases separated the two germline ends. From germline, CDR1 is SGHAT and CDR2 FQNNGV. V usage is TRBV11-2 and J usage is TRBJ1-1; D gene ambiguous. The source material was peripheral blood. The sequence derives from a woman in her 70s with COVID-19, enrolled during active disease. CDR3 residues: CASSSQMNTEAFF. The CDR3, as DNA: TGTGCCAGCAGCTCTCAGATGAACACTGAAGCTTTCTTT.